The present TCR beta chain was sequenced within a study of T-cell reconstitution after alpha-beta-depleted transplantation in children. Study-level findings and limits: After transplant, high TCRbeta diversity at day 60 in some patients arose from surviving recipient T cells and thymic progenitors.

As regards this clonotype: The antigen is unknown. This may be a read error, as it is one base from a much larger clone.

Unique molecular identifiers featured in how the TCRbeta library was prepared. TCRdb called the PCR reads again in MiXCR, with one record for every CDR3 protein. The table lists approximately 150,000 distinct CDR3 sequences, around 9% of them singletons. The V gene's germline CDR1 is SGHTA and CDR2 FQGNSA. CDR3 length equals 13 residues. The sequence came from a female patient aged 2-9 years who had a stem cell transplant for congenital amegakaryocytic thrombocytopenia, so the T cells may come from the graft donor. The V call is TRBV7-2, the J call TRBJ2-7; D is possibly TRBD2 (5 bases). The sequencing here drew on PBMCs, mostly from graft donor cells, taken 180 days after TCRalphabeta/CD19-depleted stem cell transplant. The CDR3 reads CASSSSGAYEQHF. For the CDR3, the DNA is TGTGCCAGCAGCTCGAGCGGAGCCTACGAGCAGCACTTC.